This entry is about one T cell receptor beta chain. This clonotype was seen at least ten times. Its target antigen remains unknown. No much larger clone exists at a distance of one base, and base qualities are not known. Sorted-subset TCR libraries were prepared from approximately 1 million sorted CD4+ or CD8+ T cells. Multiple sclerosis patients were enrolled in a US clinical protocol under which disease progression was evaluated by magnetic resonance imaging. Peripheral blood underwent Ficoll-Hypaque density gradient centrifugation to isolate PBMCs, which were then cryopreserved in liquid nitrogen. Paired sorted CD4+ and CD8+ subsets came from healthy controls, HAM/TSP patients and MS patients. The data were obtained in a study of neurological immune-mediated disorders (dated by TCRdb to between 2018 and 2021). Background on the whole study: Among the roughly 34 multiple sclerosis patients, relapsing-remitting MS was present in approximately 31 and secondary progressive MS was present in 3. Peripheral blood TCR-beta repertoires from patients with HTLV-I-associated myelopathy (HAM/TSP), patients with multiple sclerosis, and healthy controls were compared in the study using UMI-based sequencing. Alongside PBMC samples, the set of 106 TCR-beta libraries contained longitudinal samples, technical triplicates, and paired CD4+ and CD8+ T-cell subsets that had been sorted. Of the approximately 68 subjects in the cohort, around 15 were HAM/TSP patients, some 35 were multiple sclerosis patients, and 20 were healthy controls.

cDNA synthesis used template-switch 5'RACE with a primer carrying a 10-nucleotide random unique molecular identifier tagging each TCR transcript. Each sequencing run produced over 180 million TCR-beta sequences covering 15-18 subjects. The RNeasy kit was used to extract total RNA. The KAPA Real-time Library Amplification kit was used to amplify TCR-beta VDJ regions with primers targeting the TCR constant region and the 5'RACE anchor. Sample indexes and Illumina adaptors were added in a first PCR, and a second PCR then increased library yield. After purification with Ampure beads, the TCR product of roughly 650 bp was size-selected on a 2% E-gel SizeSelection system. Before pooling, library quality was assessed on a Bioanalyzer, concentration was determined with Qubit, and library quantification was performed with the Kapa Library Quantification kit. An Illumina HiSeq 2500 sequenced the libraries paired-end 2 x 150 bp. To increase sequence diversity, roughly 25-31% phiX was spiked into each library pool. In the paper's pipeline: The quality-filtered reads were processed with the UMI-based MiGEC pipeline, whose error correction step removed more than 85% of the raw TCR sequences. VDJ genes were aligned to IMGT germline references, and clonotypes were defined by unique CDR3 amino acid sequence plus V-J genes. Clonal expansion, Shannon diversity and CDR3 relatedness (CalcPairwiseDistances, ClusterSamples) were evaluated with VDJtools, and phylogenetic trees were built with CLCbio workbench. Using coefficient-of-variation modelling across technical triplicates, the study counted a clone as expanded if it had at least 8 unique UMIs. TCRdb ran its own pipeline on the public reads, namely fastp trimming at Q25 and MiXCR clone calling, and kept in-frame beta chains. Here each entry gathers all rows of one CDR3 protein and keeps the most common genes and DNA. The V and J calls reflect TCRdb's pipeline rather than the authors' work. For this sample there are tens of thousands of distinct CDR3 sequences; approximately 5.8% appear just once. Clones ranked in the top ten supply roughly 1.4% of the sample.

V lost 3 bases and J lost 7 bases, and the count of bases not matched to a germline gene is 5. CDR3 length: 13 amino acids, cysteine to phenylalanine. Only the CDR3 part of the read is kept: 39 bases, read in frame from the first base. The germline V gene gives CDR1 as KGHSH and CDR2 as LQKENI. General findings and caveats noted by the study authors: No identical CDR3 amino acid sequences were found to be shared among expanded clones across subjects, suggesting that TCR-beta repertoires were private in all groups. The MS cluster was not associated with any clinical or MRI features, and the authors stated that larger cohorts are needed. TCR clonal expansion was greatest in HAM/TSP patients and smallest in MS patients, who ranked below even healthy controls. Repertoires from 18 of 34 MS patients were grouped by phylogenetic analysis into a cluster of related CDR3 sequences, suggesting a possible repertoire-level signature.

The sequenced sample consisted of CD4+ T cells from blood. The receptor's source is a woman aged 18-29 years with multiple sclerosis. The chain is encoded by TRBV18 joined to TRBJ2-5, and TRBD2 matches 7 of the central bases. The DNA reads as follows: TGTGCCAGCTCACCTTGGGGAGGGACGACCCAGTACTTC. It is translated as CASSPWGGTTQYF.